This TCR beta chain is from a study of T-cell memory formation after mild COVID-19. Study information: Largely donor-specific sequence clusters came from a couple of donors.

Overall study results and limits: Second-wave clones reaching peak frequency on day 37 lacked confirmed SARS-CoV-2 specificity. CD4+ clones that contracted lay mainly in CM and EM; CD8+ ones lay in EMRA. Pre-infection memory already had some responding clones, implying cross-reactive memory joined.

MiXCR, run by TCRdb on the 5' RACE reads, gives a single entry per CDR3 protein. The data contain a few hundred thousand distinct CDR3 sequences, approximately 14% of them seen just once; the ten biggest clones take up 20% to 25%. Germline V lookup: CDR1 KGHDR, CDR2 SFDVKD. V trimming: 4 bases; J trimming: 6 bases; junction bases outside the gene matches: 7. The CDR3 extends over 16 amino acids. Regarding this clonotype: Its cognate antigen is unknown.

The clonotype originates from a young man who had mild COVID-19 (a few samples of this study predate the infection). Cell type and time point are not known. Specimen: PBMCs or a T cell subset sorted from them (not recorded which). The rearrangement joins TRBV24-1 to TRBJ2-3; TRBD2 agrees at 12 bases. This CDR3 is CATSDYRLAGEDTQYF. The CDR3 nucleotides read TGTGCCACCAGTGACTACCGACTAGCGGGGGAGGATACGCAGTATTTT.